Listed here is a single TCR beta chain. The data are from a study of blood T cell repertoires in COVID-19. In the study overall: Whether acute or convalescent, the COVID-19 samples came from the United States, Italy and Spain. From T cells, B-cell-depleted T cells, or PBMCs came the material, which was cDNA or gDNA.

Assay: immunoSEQ multiplex PCR; the TCRdb copy retains only in-frame clones and omits some. The sample holds around 170,000 clones, around 89% seen once. Trimming left V 1 base short and J 4 bases short, with 10 bases between. The CDR3 extends over 15 amino acids. Germline loops: CDR1 SEHNR, CDR2 FQNEAQ (reference sequence). The V and J genes are TRBV7-9 and TRBJ1-4, with D perhaps matching TRBD1 (6 bases). The TCR was taken from a man in his fifties or sixties with acute or convalescent COVID-19. Sequencing used peripheral blood. For the CDR3, the DNA is TGTGCCAGCAGCTTAGAGGGGACAAATAATGAAAAACTGTTTTTT. This encodes CASSLEGTNNEKLFF.